This TCR beta chain emerged from a study of shared clonotypes between healthy human individuals. The study drew its donors from healthy HIV-negative adults without recent acute infections or vaccinations. Note on this clone: Its antigen remains unknown.

The CDR3 is 15 amino acids. The germline V gene encodes CDR1 LNHDA and CDR2 SQIVND (reference sequence). Each subset's genomic DNA was shared equally among a number of immunoSEQ plates. The protocol was immunoSEQ multiplex PCR, while the TCRdb copy is restricted to in-frame clones and leaves out a portion. The sample lists 2 million to 3 million clones, over 85% occurring once. Study results and limitations: Across subsets, estimated richness was generally greater for naive than for memory populations. Sequencing depth was expected to affect clonotype sharing among donors.

This chain joins TRBV19 and TRBJ2-5; D may be TRBD1 (6 bases). The DNA end is more similar to TRBJ2-7, so the J call may be wrong. Sequencing was done on a sample of naive CD4+ T cells sorted from blood. Subset given: CD45RA+ positively selected. The receptor comes from a man younger than 35 in good health. This CDR3 reads CASSIQTGPSYEQYF. DNA of the CDR3: TGTGCCAGTAGTATTCAGACAGGACCGTCCTACGAGCAGTACTTC.